These T cell receptor beta chains were read from a single sample in a study of cytomegalovirus exposure and HLA in healthy donors. Data came from immunoSEQ multiplex PCR; TCRdb stores just in-frame clones and leaves some out. The table includes fewer than 200,000 clones, around 63% detected once. The sequenced material came from PBMCs. The source of these receptors is a woman aged 18-30 years in good health and CMV-seropositive. Both conserved end residues are part of each CDR3. Clone sizes are given selectively: once, few, many, or a class where the clone is expanded.

TRBV29-1,.,TRBJ2-5,CSVPTSGGRETQYF
TRBV2,few,TRBJ2-5,CASTGTGVETQYF
TRBV7-2,.,TRBJ2-7,CASSPRIGGGAAYEQYF
TRBV7-2,.,TRBJ2-7,CASSYNTGLLYEQYF
TRBV7-9,few,TRBJ1-2,CASSLTGWDGYTF
TRBV10-1,.,TRBJ2-5,CADPSGGHQETQYF
TRBV5-8,.,TRBJ1-4,CASSGSAASEKLFF
TRBV7-3,once,TRBJ2-2,CASSLLDRGSTGELFF
TRBV2,few,TRBJ1-3,CASSEQNSGNTIYF
TRBV14,.,TRBJ1-4,CASSQLDRRNEKLFF
TRBV4-2,once,TRBJ2-2,CASSQGGGLNTGELFF
TRBV4-3,.,TRBJ1-2,CASSQDLGTLYGYTF
TRBV6-1,few,TRBJ1-3,CASSVVRDTIYF
TRBV7-7,.,TRBJ2-7,CASSFSPSDEQYF
TRBV7-8,few,TRBJ1-1,CASSSPTGGMNTEAFF
TRBV18,.,TRBJ2-1,CASSPTPQLAGGGNEQFF
TRBV19,few,TRBJ2-7,CASSTTGSAYEQYF
TRBV7-9,.,TRBJ1-2,CASSTTGVHGYTF
TRBV28,.,TRBJ2-2,CASSDKLAGDTGELFF
TRBV19,.,TRBJ2-2,CASSPGQGGTGELFF
TRBV9,once,.,CASSVASSGHYEQYF
TRBV7-2,.,TRBJ2-7,CASSLAQGPPYEQYF
TRBV4-3,.,TRBJ2-5,CASSQDFQEETQYF
TRBV27,.,TRBJ2-7,CASSSAGTGSYEQYF
TRBV19,once,TRBJ2-3,CAKQARGGLAGTDTQYF
TRBV18,.,TRBJ1-1,CASSPPFDEGGTEAFF
TRBV14,few,TRBJ2-2,CASSQDLWTANTGELFF
TRBV6-5,few,TRBJ2-7,CASSSHPGRRVGEQYF
TRBV2,.,TRBJ1-5,CASSIEGRDQPQHF
TRBV11-2,.,TRBJ1-2,CASRGQGARYGYTF
TRBV5-1,few,TRBJ2-5,CASSLGGGAQETQYF